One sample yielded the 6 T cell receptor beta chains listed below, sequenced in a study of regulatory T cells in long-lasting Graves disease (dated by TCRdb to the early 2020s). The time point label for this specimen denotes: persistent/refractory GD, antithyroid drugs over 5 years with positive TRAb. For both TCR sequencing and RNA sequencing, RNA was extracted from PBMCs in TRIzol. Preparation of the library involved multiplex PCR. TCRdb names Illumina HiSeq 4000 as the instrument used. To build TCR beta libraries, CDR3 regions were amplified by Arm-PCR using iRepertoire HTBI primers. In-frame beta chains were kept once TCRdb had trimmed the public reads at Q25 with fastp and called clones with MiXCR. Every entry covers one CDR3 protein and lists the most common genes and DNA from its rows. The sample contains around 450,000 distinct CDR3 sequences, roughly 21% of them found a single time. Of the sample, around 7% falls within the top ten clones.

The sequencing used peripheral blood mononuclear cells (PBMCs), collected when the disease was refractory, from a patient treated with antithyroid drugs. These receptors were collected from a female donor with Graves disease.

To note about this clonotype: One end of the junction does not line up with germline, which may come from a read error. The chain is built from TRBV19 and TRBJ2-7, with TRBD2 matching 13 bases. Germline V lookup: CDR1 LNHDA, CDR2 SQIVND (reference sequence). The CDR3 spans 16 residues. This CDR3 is CASTPRPGLAGSYICF. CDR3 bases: TGTGCCAGTACCCCACGACCGGGACTAGCGGGATCTTATATTTGCTTC. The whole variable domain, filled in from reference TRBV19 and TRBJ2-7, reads DGGITQSPKYLFRKEGQNVTLSCEQNLNHDAMYWYRQDPGQGLRLIYYSQIVNDFQKGDIAEGYSVSREKKESFPLTVTSAQKNPTAFYLCASTPRPGLAGSYICFGPGTRLTVT.

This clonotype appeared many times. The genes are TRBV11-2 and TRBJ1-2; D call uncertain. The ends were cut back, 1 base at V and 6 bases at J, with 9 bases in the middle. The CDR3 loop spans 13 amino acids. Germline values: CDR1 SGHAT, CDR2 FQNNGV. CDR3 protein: CASSLVGLNGYTF. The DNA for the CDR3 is TGTGCCAGCAGCTTAGTAGGGCTGAATGGCTACACCTTC.

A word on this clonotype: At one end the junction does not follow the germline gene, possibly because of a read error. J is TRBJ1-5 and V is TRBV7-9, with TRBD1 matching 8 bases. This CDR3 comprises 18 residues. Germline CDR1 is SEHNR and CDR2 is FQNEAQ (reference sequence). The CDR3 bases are TGTGCCGGCAGCTTATGGACAGGGTCCTCCTTTCGCAATCAGCCCCAGCATTTT. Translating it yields CAGSLWTGSSFRNQPQHF.

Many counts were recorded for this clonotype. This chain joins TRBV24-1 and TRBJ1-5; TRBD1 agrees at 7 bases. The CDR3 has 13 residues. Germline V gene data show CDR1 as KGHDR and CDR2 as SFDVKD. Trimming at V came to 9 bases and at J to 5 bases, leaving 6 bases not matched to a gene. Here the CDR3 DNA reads TGTGCCACCGGTGGACAGGATCATCAGCCCCAGCATTTT. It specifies CATGGQDHQPQHF.

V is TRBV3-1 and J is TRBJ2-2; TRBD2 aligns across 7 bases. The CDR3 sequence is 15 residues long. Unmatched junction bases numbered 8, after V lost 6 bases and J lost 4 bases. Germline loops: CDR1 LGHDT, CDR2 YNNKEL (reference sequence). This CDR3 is CASRFASGPTGELFF. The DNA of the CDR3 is TGTGCCAGCAGGTTCGCTAGCGGTCCCACCGGGGAGCTGTTTTTT.

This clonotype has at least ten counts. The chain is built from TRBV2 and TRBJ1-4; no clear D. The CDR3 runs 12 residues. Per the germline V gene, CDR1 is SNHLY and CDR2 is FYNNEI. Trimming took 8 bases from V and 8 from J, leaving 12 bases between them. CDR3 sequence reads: CASRWDQEKLFF. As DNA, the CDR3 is TGTGCCAGCCGATGGGATCAAGAAAAACTGTTTTTT.